This T cell receptor (beta chain) was recorded in a study of CD8+ T cells in alopecia areata. Findings and limits, study-wide: Uncertain still, given a single nonresponder, is whether baseline CD8+ expansion links to response. Amid tofacitinib therapy, many expanded lesional clones stayed present in scalp and blood.

Noted treatment: oral pan-JAK inhibitor, 5-10 mg twice daily. Collection of lesional scalp punch biopsies and peripheral blood was performed in alopecia areata patients. Reverse transcription of extracted RNA yielded cDNA, which provided the sequencing template. TCRdb keeps only in-frame clones here, not all; method: immunoSEQ multiplex PCR. The table shows 95,000 to 100,000 clones, with almost 60% occurring only once. Notes on this clone: Antigen unknown.

V lost 5 bases, J lost 3 bases, and 5 bases lay in between. The CDR3 totals 11 residues. Germline CDR1 is GTSNPN and CDR2 is SVGIG (reference sequence). The clonotype originates from a human donor with alopecia areata. This chain joins TRBV30 and TRBJ2-1; no clear D gene. Sequencing used CD8+ T cells sorted from blood, obtained at approximately week 60, from a patient treated with tofacitinib. The CDR3 nucleotides read TGTGCCTGGGGGGACTACAATGAGCAGTTCTTC. Translated, it gives CAWGDYNEQFF. Full variable domain (rest looked up from reference TRBV30 and TRBJ2-1): SQTIHQWPATLVQPVGSPLSLECTVEGTSNPNLYWYRQAAGRGLQLLFYSVGIGQISSEVPQNLSASRPQDRQFILSSKKLLLSDSGFYLCAWGDYNEQFFGPGTRLTVL.